The source of this TCR beta chain is a study of CD8 T cells in ankylosing spondylitis. TCRdb passed the 5' RACE reads through MiXCR, listing each CDR3 protein once. In the table there are 200,000 to 300,000 distinct CDR3 sequences, about 9.1% of which are singletons. In this sample, this clonotype turned up many times. CDR1 is DFQATT and CDR2 is SNEGSKA in the germline V gene (reference sequence). The CDR3 spans 12 residues. Trimming took off 2 bases at V and 3 bases at J, with 5 bases between the two ends. This TCR was sampled from a male donor with ankylosing spondylitis or in good health (not recorded which). Sequencing was carried out using blood, either unsorted or a sorted T cell fraction (not recorded which). The J gene is TRBJ1-3, the V gene TRBV20-1; D is unresolved. The CDR3 DNA reads as TGCAGTGCTAGAAGGGATGGAAACACCATATATTTT. This codes for CSARRDGNTIYF.